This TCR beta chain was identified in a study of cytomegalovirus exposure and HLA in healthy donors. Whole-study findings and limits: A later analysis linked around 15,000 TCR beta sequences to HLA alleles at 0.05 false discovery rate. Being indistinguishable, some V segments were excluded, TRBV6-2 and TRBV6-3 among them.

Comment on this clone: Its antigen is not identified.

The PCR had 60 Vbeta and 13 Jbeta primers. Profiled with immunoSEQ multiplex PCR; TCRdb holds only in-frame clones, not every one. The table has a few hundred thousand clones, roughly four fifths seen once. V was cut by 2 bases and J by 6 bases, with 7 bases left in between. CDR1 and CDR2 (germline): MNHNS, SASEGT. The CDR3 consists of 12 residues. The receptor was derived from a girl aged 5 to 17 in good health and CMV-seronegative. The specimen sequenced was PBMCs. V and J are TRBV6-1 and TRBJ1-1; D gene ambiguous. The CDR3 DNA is TGTGCCAGCAGTGAAACTAACCCTGAAGCTTTCTTT. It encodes CASSETNPEAFF.